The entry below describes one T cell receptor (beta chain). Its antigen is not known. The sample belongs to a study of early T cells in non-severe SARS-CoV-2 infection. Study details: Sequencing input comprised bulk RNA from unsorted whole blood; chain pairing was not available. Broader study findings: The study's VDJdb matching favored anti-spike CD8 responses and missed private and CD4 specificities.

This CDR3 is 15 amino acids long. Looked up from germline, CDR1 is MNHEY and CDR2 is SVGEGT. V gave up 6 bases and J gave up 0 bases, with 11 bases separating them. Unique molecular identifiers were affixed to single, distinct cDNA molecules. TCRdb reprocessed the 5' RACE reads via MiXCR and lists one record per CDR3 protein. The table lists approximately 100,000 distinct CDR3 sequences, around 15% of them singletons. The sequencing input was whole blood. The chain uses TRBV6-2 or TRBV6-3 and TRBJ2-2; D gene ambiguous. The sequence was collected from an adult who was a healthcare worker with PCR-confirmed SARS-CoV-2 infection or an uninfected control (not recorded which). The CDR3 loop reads CASSRDTPNTGELFF. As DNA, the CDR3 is TGTGCCAGCAGCCGCGATACACCGAACACCGGGGAGCTGTTTTTT.